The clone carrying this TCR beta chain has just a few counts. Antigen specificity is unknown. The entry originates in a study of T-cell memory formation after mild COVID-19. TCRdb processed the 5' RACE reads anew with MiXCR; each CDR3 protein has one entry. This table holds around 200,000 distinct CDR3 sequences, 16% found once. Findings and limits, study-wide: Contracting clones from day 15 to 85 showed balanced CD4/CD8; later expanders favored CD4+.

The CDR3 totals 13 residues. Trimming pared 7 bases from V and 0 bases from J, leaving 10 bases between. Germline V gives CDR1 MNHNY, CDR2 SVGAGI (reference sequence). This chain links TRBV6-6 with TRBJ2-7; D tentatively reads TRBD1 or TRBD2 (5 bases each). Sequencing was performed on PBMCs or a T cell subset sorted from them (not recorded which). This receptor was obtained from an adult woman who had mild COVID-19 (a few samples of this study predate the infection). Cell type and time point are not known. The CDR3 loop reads CASNPGTSYEQYF. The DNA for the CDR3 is TGTGCCAGCAATCCGGGGACCTCCTACGAGCAGTACTTC.